The entry below describes one T cell receptor (beta chain). The data originate from a study of early T cells in non-severe SARS-CoV-2 infection. TCRdb recomputed calls from the 5' RACE reads with MiXCR, one row per CDR3 protein. This table has some 70,000 distinct CDR3 sequences, over 8% appearing once. The specimen sequenced was whole blood. The source of this sequence is an adult who was a healthcare worker with PCR-confirmed SARS-CoV-2 infection or an uninfected control (not recorded which).

The CDR3 loop is CSAQGSAGGLGETQYF. CDR3 DNA sequence: TGCAGCGCCCAAGGGTCGGCAGGGGGCTTGGGGGAGACCCAGTACTTC. The chain is built from TRBV29-1 and TRBJ2-5, with TRBD1 matching over 8 bases. CDR1 SQVTM and CDR2 ANQGSEA come from the germline V gene. V was pared by 7 bases and J by 5 bases, with 18 bases of the junction left unmatched. The CDR3 has 16 amino acids.